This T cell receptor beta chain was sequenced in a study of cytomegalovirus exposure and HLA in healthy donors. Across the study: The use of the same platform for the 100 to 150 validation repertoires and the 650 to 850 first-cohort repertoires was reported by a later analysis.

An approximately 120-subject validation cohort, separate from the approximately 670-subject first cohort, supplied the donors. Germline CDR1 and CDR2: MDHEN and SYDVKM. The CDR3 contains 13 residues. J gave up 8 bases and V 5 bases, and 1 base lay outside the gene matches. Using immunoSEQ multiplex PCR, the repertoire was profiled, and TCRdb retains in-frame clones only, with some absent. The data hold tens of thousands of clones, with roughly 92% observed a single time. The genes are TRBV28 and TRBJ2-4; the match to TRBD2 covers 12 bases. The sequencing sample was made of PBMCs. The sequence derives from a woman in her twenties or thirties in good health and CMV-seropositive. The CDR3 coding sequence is TGTGCCAGCAGTGCTAGCGGGAGGGACATTCAGTACTTC. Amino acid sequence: CASSASGRDIQYF.